This T cell receptor (beta chain) was sequenced for a study of shared clonotypes between healthy human individuals (dated by TCRdb to the early 2020s). Study-level background: A couple of women and a few men aged 18 to 49 years were included in the cohort. For each donor, CD4 naive and CD4 memory were each given three plates, CD8 naive was given two plates, and CD8 memory was given one plate. Blood TCR repertoires of roughly 5 healthy adults were deeply sequenced to estimate repertoire size and the extent of clonotype sharing between individuals. To increase sequencing depth and limit assay-specific biases, TCR repertoire library preparation and sequencing were carried out by different laboratories using diverse techniques. Leukapheresis yielded between about 0.8 and 9.5 billion PBMCs per donor. The research as a whole found: Estimated clonotype richness was generally larger for naive than for memory subsets. Based on pairwise subsampling, the degree of clonotype sharing among donors was expected to be affected by sequencing depth. The small number of donors limited the genetic and exposure-history diversity represented. When a few donors were compared, the shared fraction of clonotypes was about 5% for naive CD4, 3.5% to 4% for naive CD8, 2.3% for memory CD4, and less than 0.45% for memory CD8. Even with the large sequencing depth, rarefaction of the sorted-subset datasets indicated that sequencing was incomplete. Sampling was restricted to blood, and TCR repertoires in tissue are likely to differ from TCR repertoires in blood. Higher generation probabilities were observed for clonotypes shared by all four sorted-subset donors than for non-shared clonotypes.

A word on this clone: The clone's antigen remains unknown. Base qualities are not provided; no much larger clone lies one nucleotide away.

TCR CDR3 regions were amplified from genomic DNA by multiplex PCR using the deep immunoSEQ assay. Extracted genomic DNA from each cell subset was distributed evenly across all wells of several immunoSEQ 96-well plates, and each plate was treated as a replicate. For sorted subsets, around 200 ng genomic DNA, equal to about 30,000 T cell genomes, was loaded into each replicate PCR. Purified libraries were measured with a Qubit 3.0 fluorometer, size-checked on a Bioanalyzer 2100, and measured again with the KAPA Library Quantification kit. Every immunoSEQ 96-well plate was sequenced on a separate single-read 150-cycle Illumina NextSeq 550 flow cell. The authors processed their data as follows. Because only junctional sequences without quality scores were contained in the immunoSEQ output, filtering matching that applied to full-length reads could not be performed. To assign V/J genes and CDR3, sequences were annotated using PyIR, a Python wrapper for IgBLAST v1.9, with IMGT germline references. Reads were filtered out if the reads had weak V/J assignments (E-value above 1e-6), no CDR3, stop codons, out-of-frame junctions, or ambiguous translated residues. V3J clonotypes were defined as sequences sharing an identical inferred V gene, J gene, and CDR3 amino acid sequence. Percentage overlap between repertoires was computed as shared unique clonotypes divided by the size of the smaller repertoire. Repertoire richness was assessed with RTK rarefaction, the Chao1 estimator, and Recon v2.1 estimates of unobserved clonotypes. For all TCRbeta clonotypes obtained by the gDNA method from a few donors, generation probabilities were computed with OLGA. TCRdb took over this immuneACCESS table, retaining in-frame rearrangements with V and J assigned. Such tables are incomplete; in checked studies, under half of the missing clones stem from an unresolved V gene, and the remainder is unexplained. Clone size and the V and J calls come from that table; the DNA yielded D and trimming. This sample comprises millions of clones, just under 95% of them detected only once. The top ten clones comprise roughly 1% of the sample.

The junction carries 11 bases between V and J, which are trimmed by 5 bases and 6 bases respectively. Taken from the germline V gene, the CDR1 and CDR2 loops are SGHNT and YENEEA. Measured from the cysteine to the phenylalanine, the CDR3 is 13 residues long. The read is trimmed to its CDR3 DNA, 39 bases read in frame from base 1. For the CD8 naive samples, CD45RO-negative cells were positively selected for CCR7, yielding a CD45RA+CCR7+ population from which TemRA cells were excluded. The donors were healthy, HIV-negative adults who had no recently reported acute infections or vaccinations. Every donor was a Caucasian adult living in Nashville, Tennessee, USA. After blood collection by leukapheresis, PBMCs were isolated using Ficoll-Histopaque density gradient centrifugation and then cryopreserved in the vapor phase of liquid nitrogen. Analytical flow cytometry was used to check the purity and quantity of each magnetically sorted T cell population. Genomic DNA was isolated from every sorted fraction and measured by UV absorbance on a Nanodrop 2000c.

The sequencing sample was made of naive CD8+ T cells sorted from blood. The sample's cell subset or site, from its label and the paper: CD45RA+CCR7+. The TCR was taken from a man aged 18 to 35 in good health. The sequence links TRBV11-3 to TRBJ2-1, with no confident D gene call. The CDR3 is CASSPGASNEQFF. The sequence in DNA is TGTGCCAGCAGCCCCGGTGCCTCCAATGAGCAGTTCTTC.